The 13 T cell receptor beta chains below come from one sample, sequenced in a study of regulatory T cells in long-lasting Graves disease. Time point given: persistent/refractory GD, antithyroid drugs over 5 years with positive TRAb. From PBMCs, RNA was extracted and then used to make the TCR library. CDR3 regions were amplified by Arm-PCR using iRepertoire HTBI primers to build TCR beta libraries. Using its own MiXCR run on the multiplex PCR reads, TCRdb lists one record per CDR3 protein. The sample comprises a few hundred thousand distinct CDR3 sequences, roughly a quarter of which are singletons, and approximately 26% rests with the top ten. The sample consisted of peripheral blood mononuclear cells (PBMCs), taken when the disease was refractory, from a patient treated with antithyroid drugs. The origin of the receptors is a female donor with Graves disease.

The rearrangement links TRBV28 to TRBJ2-3, with D maybe TRBD2 (5 bases). V was cut by 5 bases and J by 3 bases, with 18 bases left in between. The CDR3 is 16 residues long. Germline V gives CDR1 MDHEN, CDR2 SYDVKM. DNA for the CDR3: TGTGCCAGCAGTCCTCGGGCTAGCTTGCCTACAGATACGCAGTATTTT. It yields the protein CASSPRASLPTDTQYF.

This clonotype was recorded many times. The rearrangement uses TRBV20-1 and TRBJ2-5, with 7 bases identical to TRBD1. After removal of 7 bases from V and 2 bases from J, the junction contained 7 bases not matched to a gene. The CDR3 has 13 amino acids. Germline CDR1 DFQATT, CDR2 SNEGSKA (reference sequence). The DNA for the CDR3 is TGCAGTGAGGGGGCAGGTTCTCAAGAGACCCAGTACTTC. Protein sequence: CSEGAGSQETQYF.

This clonotype was observed many times. In nucleotides, the CDR3 is TGTGCCAGCAGTCCCCAGCGACTAGCGGGTCAAGAGACCCAGTACTTC. Protein: CASSPQRLAGQETQYF. The chain carries TRBV5-6 and TRBJ2-5; 10 bases align to TRBD2. J gave up 2 bases and V 5 bases, and 9 bases lay outside the gene matches. Germline CDR1 SGHDT, CDR2 YYEEEE. The CDR3 contains 16 residues.

This sequence joins TRBV7-3 and TRBJ2-2, with D perhaps being TRBD1 or TRBD2 (6 bases each). The CDR3 is 15 amino acids. V was trimmed by 4 bases and J by 7 bases, leaving 16 bases between them. CDR1 is SGHTA, CDR2 FQGTGA, per germline. CDR3 amino acids: CASSSLGGASGELFF. The CDR3 nucleotides read TGTGCCAGCAGCTCATTGGGGGGCGCGAGCGGGGAGCTGTTTTTT.

In this sample, this clonotype turned up a few times. The CDR3 DNA reads as TGTGCCAGCAGCCCCGGGACAGGGGGAAACATTCAGTACTTC. It translates to CASSPGTGGNIQYF. The V gene is TRBV7-8, the J gene TRBJ2-4, with TRBD1 matching over 11 bases. CDR3 length: 14 amino acids. J was trimmed by 6 bases and V by 5 bases; bases with no gene match: 3. In germline, CDR1 is SGHVS, CDR2 FQNEAQ.

As regards this clonotype: One end of the junction does not line up with germline, which may come from a read error. V gene TRBV3-1 combines with J gene TRBJ1-4, with 10 bases matching TRBD1. Per germline, CDR1 LGHDT and CDR2 YNNKEL (reference sequence). The CDR3 consists of 15 residues. This chain's CDR3 is CASTTSGQGNEKPFF. CDR3 sequence (DNA): TGTGCCAGCACGACCTCGGGACAGGGGAATGAAAAACCGTTTTTT.

The J gene is TRBJ2-2, the V gene TRBV20-1; no clear D gene. The CDR3 spans 14 residues. In germline, CDR1 is DFQATT, CDR2 SNEGSKA (reference sequence). Trimming shortened V by 3 bases and J by 0 bases, and 8 bases separated the two germline ends. The CDR3 protein is CSARGRANTGELFF. As DNA, the CDR3 is TGCAGTGCTAGGGGCCGCGCGAACACCGGGGAGCTGTTTTTT.

This sequence joins TRBV7-2 and TRBJ2-5; the match to TRBD1 covers 8 bases. CDR3 length: 15 residues. Looked up from germline, CDR1 is SGHTA and CDR2 is FQGNSA. V shed 8 bases, J shed 1 base, and the junction held 9 bases outside the gene matches. CDR3 region: CASFRDRPRQETQYF. CDR3 bases: TGTGCCAGCTTCCGGGACAGGCCCCGCCAAGAGACCCAGTACTTC.

Many counts were recorded for this clonotype. The rearrangement links TRBV27 to TRBJ1-1, with unresolved D. V gave up 3 bases and J gave up 4 bases, with 15 bases separating them. The CDR3 is made up of 15 amino acids. Germline assignment: CDR1 MNHEY and CDR2 SMNVEV (reference sequence). The CDR3 coding sequence is TGTGCCAGCAGTTTTCTCTATGACCGTGGCACTGAAGCTTTCTTT. Protein: CASSFLYDRGTEAFF.

The chain joins TRBV19 to TRBJ2-1; 9 bases fit TRBD1. The length of the CDR3 is 14 residues. CDR1 is LNHDA, CDR2 SQIVND, per germline (reference sequence). J lost 8 bases, V lost 4 bases, and 6 bases had no gene match. CDR3 coding DNA: TGTGCCAGTAGTAGTGGGACAGGGAGCGATGAGCAGTTCTTC. Translating gives CASSSGTGSDEQFF.

This chain uses TRBV2 with TRBJ1-4; TRBD1 aligns across 7 bases. The CDR3 is 15 residues long. The germline V gene encodes CDR1 SNHLY and CDR2 FYNNEI. After removal of 7 bases from V and 4 bases from J, the junction contained 9 bases not matched to a gene. The CDR3 here is CASTTPGTDNEKLFF. For the CDR3, the DNA is TGTGCCAGCACTACCCCCGGGACAGATAATGAAAAACTGTTTTTT.

This clonotype occurred many times. The chain couples TRBV20-1 to TRBJ1-1, with a possible D match to TRBD1 (6 bases). CDR1 DFQATT and CDR2 SNEGSKA come from the germline V gene (reference sequence). V was clipped by 7 bases and J by 1 base, with 19 bases between them. The CDR3 has 15 amino acids. CDR3 nucleotide sequence: TGCAGTGGGAGAGAGCACAGGGCTAGGAACACTGAAGCTTTCTTT. Its translation: CSGREHRARNTEAFF.

Many counts were recorded for this clonotype. The gene calls are TRBV28 and TRBJ2-7; 7 bases are a match to TRBD1. V was pared by 6 bases and J by 2 bases, with 10 bases of the junction left unmatched. The germline V gene has CDR1 MDHEN and CDR2 SYDVKM. The CDR3 sequence is 15 residues long. In nucleotides, the CDR3 is TGTGCCAGCAGCTCTTTCGGGACAGCAACCTACGAGCAGTACTTC. Encoded protein: CASSSFGTATYEQYF.